One and the same sample provided the 31 T cell receptor beta chains below, sequenced in a study of T-cell memory formation after mild COVID-19. Each CDR3 protein gets one entry after TCRdb re-called the 5' RACE reads with MiXCR. The sample lists fewer than 700,000 distinct CDR3 sequences, 20% to 25% occurring once. The sample taken for sequencing was PBMCs or a T cell subset sorted from them (not recorded which). These receptors were taken from an adult woman who had mild COVID-19 (a few samples of this study predate the infection). Cell type and time point are not known.

The V gene is TRBV20-1, the J gene TRBJ2-3; unclear D gene. The CDR3 extends over 14 amino acids. With 6 bases removed from V and 6 bases from J, the gap between germline ends came to 19 bases. Germline-derived CDR1 and CDR2 are DFQATT and SNEGSKA (reference sequence). The CDR3 DNA is TGCAGTGCAAGGCTCGGCACGCAAATGGATACGCAGTATTTT. It codes for CSARLGTQMDTQYF.

V gene TRBV5-4 combines with J gene TRBJ2-7; D possibly corresponds to TRBD2 (6 bases). The CDR3 is 14 amino acids. Trimming pared 5 bases from V and 7 bases from J, leaving 19 bases between. Per germline, CDR1 SGHNT and CDR2 YYREEE (reference sequence). CDR3 residues: CASRRTGGDTEQYF. The CDR3 nucleotides read TGTGCCAGCAGGAGAACTGGAGGGGATACGGAGCAGTACTTC.

The chain combines TRBV6-5 with TRBJ1-2, with 7 bases lining up with TRBD1. The V and J ends lost 4 bases and 4 bases, in that order; junction bases with no gene match: 6. Looked up from germline, CDR1 is MNHEY and CDR2 is SVGAGI. This CDR3 has 14 amino acids. The CDR3 region has the DNA TGTGCCAGCAGTTCCCCGACAGGGCCCTATGGCTACACCTTC. Translation gives CASSSPTGPYGYTF.

This clonotype was seen a handful of times. V usage is TRBV30 and J usage is TRBJ1-1, with 9 nucleotides matching TRBD1. The CDR3 is made up of 17 amino acids. The V segment lost 2 bases and the J segment 3 bases; nucleotides outside the gene matches: 13. Germline-derived CDR1 and CDR2 are GTSNPN and SVGIG (reference sequence). CDR3 bases: TGTGCCTGGAGTCAGGACAGGGGTGGGTATCGGGACACTGAAGCTTTCTTT. It encodes CAWSQDRGGYRDTEAFF. Based on the CDR3 plus reference TRBV30 and TRBJ1-1, the full variable domain is SQTIHQWPATLVQPVGSPLSLECTVEGTSNPNLYWYRQAAGRGLQLLFYSVGIGQISSEVPQNLSASRPQDRQFILSSKKLLLSDSGFYLCAWSQDRGGYRDTEAFFGQGTRLTVV.

The chain links TRBV4-1 to TRBJ2-1; the D gene could be TRBD1 or TRBD2 (9 bases each). The CDR3 is 18 residues long. Germline V gene sequence: CDR1 MGHRA, CDR2 YSYEKL. V lost 1 base and J 1 base, leaving 17 bases between the germline ends. The CDR3 loop reads CASSQGASGTGSYNEQFF. In DNA, the CDR3 is TGCGCCAGCAGCCAAGGAGCTAGCGGGACAGGGTCCTACAATGAGCAGTTCTTC.

This chain connects TRBV7-9 to TRBJ2-7; D could derive from TRBD1 or TRBD2 (5 bases each). The CDR3 covers 15 residues. Trimming pared 5 bases from V and 0 bases from J, leaving 14 bases between. In germline, CDR1 is SEHNR, CDR2 FQNEAQ (reference sequence). CDR3 sequence reads: CASSPTEGTSYEQYF. CDR3 sequence (DNA): TGTGCCAGCAGCCCCACCGAAGGGACCTCCTACGAGCAGTACTTC.

The chain is built from TRBV12-3 or TRBV12-4 and TRBJ2-2; 10 bases line up with TRBD1. The CDR3 sequence is 17 residues long. Trimming removed 5 bases from V and 6 bases from J; junction bases left unmatched: 12. The CDR3, as DNA: TGTGCCAGCAGTACTAGGTTCGGGACAGGGGCGCCCGGGGAGCTGTTTTTT. Its protein product is CASSTRFGTGAPGELFF.

The chain carries TRBV25-1 and TRBJ2-1; no definite D call. V was cut by 5 bases and J by 8 bases, with 13 bases left in between. The CDR3 consists of 13 residues. Germline V lookup: CDR1 MGHDK, CDR2 SYGVNS. The CDR3 DNA sequence: TGTGCCAGCAGTTCGGCCGGTGGCGATGAGCAGTTCTTC. It yields the protein CASSSAGGDEQFF.

This clonotype was detected only a few times. The chain carries TRBV18 and TRBJ2-1; D is possibly TRBD1 or TRBD2 (5 bases each). V gave up 2 bases and J gave up 10 bases, with 15 bases separating them. Germline CDR1 and CDR2: KGHSH and LQKENI. This CDR3 has 14 residues. In DNA form, the CDR3 reads TGTGCCAGCTCACCATCGGTAGGGACGGACGAGCAGTTCTTC. It yields the protein CASSPSVGTDEQFF.

The rearrangement uses TRBV5-1 and TRBJ1-1, with TRBD1 as a possible D gene (5 bases). Deletions cut 4 bases from V and 3 bases from J, with 16 bases between. Germline V gene sequence: CDR1 SGHRS, CDR2 YFSETQ. This CDR3 has 15 amino acids. This chain's CDR3 is CASSLGTTVDTEAFF. The CDR3 nucleotides read TGCGCCAGCAGCCTAGGGACTACGGTTGACACTGAAGCTTTCTTT. Full variable domain (outside the CDR3, taken from reference TRBV5-1 and TRBJ1-1): KAGVTQTPRYLIKTRGQQVTLSCSPISGHRSVSWYQQTPGQGLQFLFEYFSETQRNKGNFPGRFSGRQFSNSRSEMNVSTLELGDSALYLCASSLGTTVDTEAFFGQGTRLTVV.

This clonotype was counted a few times. The chain links TRBV5-5 to TRBJ1-5; D gene ambiguous. The germline V gene encodes CDR1 SGHKS and CDR2 YYEKEE (reference sequence). The V end lost 1 base, the J end lost 2 bases, and 10 bases lay between the germline ends. The CDR3 loop spans 15 amino acids. The CDR3: CASSLYTFGNQPQHF. For the CDR3, the DNA is TGTGCCAGCAGCTTGTACACTTTTGGCAATCAGCCCCAGCATTTT.

The J gene is TRBJ2-7, the V gene TRBV19; 7 nucleotides agree with TRBD2. Germline loops: CDR1 LNHDA, CDR2 SQIVND (reference sequence). The length of the CDR3 is 13 residues. V dropped 1 base and J dropped 6; count of bases not matched to a gene: 3. CDR3 bases: TGTGCCAGTAGTATAGGTGGGAGGGCCGAGCAGTACTTC. This encodes CASSIGGRAEQYF.

The chain uses TRBV15 and TRBJ2-7, with 10 bases lining up with TRBD2. Germline CDR1 is LNHNV and CDR2 is YYDKDF (reference sequence). The CDR3 has 16 residues. V gave up 4 bases and J gave up 4 bases; unmatched junction bases: 10. CDR3 in amino acids: CATSKASSGSSYEQYF. The CDR3 DNA reads as TGTGCCACCAGCAAAGCATCTAGCGGGAGTTCTTACGAGCAGTACTTC.

V and J are TRBV7-6 and TRBJ2-7; TRBD1 matches at 7 bases. This CDR3 is built from 15 residues. The germline V gene encodes CDR1 SGHVS and CDR2 FNYEAQ. J was trimmed by 5 bases and V by 5 bases; bases with no gene match: 12. DNA of the CDR3: TGTGCCAGCAGCCCGGACAGGCGTGTAGGAGACGAGCAGTACTTC. It yields the protein CASSPDRRVGDEQYF.

The chain carries TRBV10-3 and TRBJ2-3, with 9 bases aligning to TRBD1. The germline gives CDR1 ENHRY, CDR2 SYGVKD. This CDR3 has 14 amino acids. V was clipped by 6 bases and J by 3 bases; unmatched bases: 4. The CDR3 spells CAISTGTGTDTQYF. CDR3 coding DNA: TGTGCCATCAGCACCGGGACAGGGACAGATACGCAGTATTTT.

Many counts were recorded for this clonotype. CDR3 in DNA: TGCGCCAGCAGCCAAGATTCCCCCGGACAGTTCTCCTACGAGCAGTACTTC. This translates into CASSQDSPGQFSYEQYF. The chain links TRBV4-3 to TRBJ2-7; D possibly corresponds to TRBD1 (6 bases). The CDR3 is 17 amino acids. Deletions cut 0 bases from V and 0 bases from J, with 15 bases between. From germline, CDR1 is LGHNA and CDR2 YSLEER.

The chain links TRBV12-3 or TRBV12-4 to TRBJ1-3, with a possible D match to TRBD1 (5 bases). CDR3 length: 16 amino acids. The V end lost 1 base, the J end lost 0 bases, and 10 bases lay between the germline ends. The CDR3 DNA sequence: TGTGCCAGCAGTTTAGGGGACCACTACTCTGGAAACACCATATATTTT. Translated: CASSLGDHYSGNTIYF.

This chain uses TRBV20-1 with TRBJ2-1, with TRBD2 matching 9 bases. The length of the CDR3 is 17 residues. V was pared by 0 bases and J by 4 bases, with 10 bases of the junction left unmatched. CDR1 DFQATT and CDR2 SNEGSKA come from the germline V gene (reference sequence). Here the CDR3 reads CSARDIGGGAGYNEQFF. CDR3 sequence (DNA): TGCAGTGCTAGAGATATAGGCGGGGGGGCCGGTTACAATGAGCAGTTCTTC.

This clonotype was found a few times. The chain is built from TRBV6-2 or TRBV6-3 and TRBJ2-5; D is undetermined. CDR3 length: 12 amino acids. The germline V gene has CDR1 MNHEY and CDR2 SVGEGT. V was shortened by 2 bases and J by 2 bases, with 3 bases between the two germline ends. CDR3 nucleotides: TGTGCCAGCAGTTACACACAAGAGACCCAGTACTTC. Its translation is CASSYTQETQYF.

This chain joins TRBV9 and TRBJ2-1; D not certain. Germline V CDR1 and CDR2: SGDLS, YYNGEE. The CDR3 is 16 residues long. Trimming removed 0 bases from V and 0 bases from J, with 10 bases in between. CDR3 protein: CASSVDEPSSYNEQFF. CDR3 in DNA: TGTGCCAGCAGCGTAGACGAACCAAGCTCCTACAATGAGCAGTTCTTC. Complete variable domain (other parts from reference TRBV9 and TRBJ2-1): DSGVTQTPKHLITATGQRVTLRCSPRSGDLSVYWYQQSLDQGLQFLIQYYNGEERAKGNILERFSAQQFPDLHSELNLSSLELGDSALYFCASSVDEPSSYNEQFFGPGTRLTVL.

This clonotype was detected a few times. V is TRBV7-9 and J is TRBJ1-1; D perhaps matches TRBD1 (6 bases). V lost 4 bases to trimming and J lost 1 base, with 22 bases between them. CDR1 is SEHNR, CDR2 FQNEAQ, per germline (reference sequence). CDR3 length: 18 amino acids. The CDR3 protein is CASSSPGPFDRTNTEAFF. CDR3 in DNA: TGTGCCAGCAGCTCCCCGGGACCTTTCGACAGGACGAACACTGAAGCTTTCTTT.

This clonotype has a handful of counts. Mismatch with germline at one junction end may stem from a read error. The V call is TRBV30, the J call TRBJ1-1, with D possibly matching TRBD1 (5 bases). Germline V gives CDR1 GTSNPN, CDR2 SVGIG (reference sequence). This CDR3 has 10 amino acids. The DNA for the CDR3 is TGTGCCTGGAGTGTTGGGGCCGTTACCTTT. Amino acid sequence: CAWSVGAVTF.

The V call is TRBV15, the J call TRBJ1-2, with TRBD1 as a possible D gene (6 bases). Germline V lookup: CDR1 LNHNV, CDR2 YYDKDF (reference sequence). The CDR3 sequence is 14 residues long. V lost 0 bases, J lost 8 bases, and 13 bases lay in between. The CDR3 protein is CATSRDGAGGGYTF. Here the CDR3 DNA reads TGTGCCACCAGCAGAGATGGGGCGGGGGGCGGCTACACCTTC.

The chain combines TRBV15 with TRBJ2-1; TRBD2 is a possible D gene (6 bases). The CDR3 has 15 residues. Germline V gives CDR1 LNHNV, CDR2 YYDKDF (reference sequence). V lost 8 bases and J lost 0, with 14 bases in between. Written as DNA, the CDR3 is TGTGCCACCCAAAGGGACTCCATCTCCTACAATGAGCAGTTCTTC. Translation gives CATQRDSISYNEQFF.

This clonotype was seen a handful of times. J is TRBJ2-2 and V is TRBV10-3; 7 bases fit TRBD1. With V trimmed by 6 bases and J by 1 base, 8 bases remained unmatched. The germline CDR1 and CDR2 sequences are ENHRY and SYGVKD. This CDR3 spans 16 amino acids. The CDR3, as DNA: TGTGCCATCAGGGGTGGACAGGAGATGAACACCGGGGAGCTGTTTTTT. Translating gives CAIRGGQEMNTGELFF.

This clonotype was counted a few times. The chain uses TRBV20-1 and TRBJ2-1; 7 bases match TRBD1. V lost 5 bases and J lost 0; bases outside the gene matches: 10. CDR3 length equals 16 residues. Germline CDR1 reads DFQATT; CDR2 reads SNEGSKA (reference sequence). The CDR3 reads CSALHRGPSSYNEQFF. For the CDR3, the DNA is TGCAGTGCTCTTCACAGGGGCCCCAGCTCCTACAATGAGCAGTTCTTC.

The chain uses TRBV20-1 and TRBJ2-5; no reliable D call. Germline V gives CDR1 DFQATT, CDR2 SNEGSKA (reference sequence). CDR3 length: 12 residues. Deletions cut 2 bases from V and 2 bases from J, with 6 bases between. The CDR3 sequence: CSARYTQETQYF. CDR3 nucleotide sequence: TGCAGTGCTAGATACACACAAGAGACCCAGTACTTC.

This clonotype was seen more than once but under ten times. The J gene is TRBJ2-3, the V gene TRBV20-1, with 8 positions matching TRBD2. Germline loops: CDR1 DFQATT, CDR2 SNEGSKA (reference sequence). The CDR3 contains 12 residues. V gave up 6 bases and J gave up 5 bases; unmatched junction bases: 4. As DNA, the CDR3 is TGCAGTGCGTTAGCGGGAAAAGATACGCAGTATTTT. This codes for CSALAGKDTQYF.

There are many counts of this clonotype. The chain couples TRBV5-8 to TRBJ2-2; 8 bases are shared with TRBD2. The J segment lost 8 bases and the V segment lost 0 bases, leaving 9 bases of the junction unmatched. CDR1 and CDR2 (germline): SGHTS, YDEGEE. This CDR3 is built from 16 residues. CDR3 coding DNA: TGTGCCAGCAGCTTGGAAGCGGGGGACTGGAGGGGGGAGCTGTTTTTT. It is translated as CASSLEAGDWRGELFF.

This clonotype was counted many times. CDR3: CASSSGRTGQETQYF. In DNA, the CDR3 is TGTGCCAGCAGCTCAGGGAGGACAGGTCAAGAGACCCAGTACTTC. The chain carries TRBV7-7 and TRBJ2-5; possibly TRBD1 for D (7 bases). Per the germline V gene, CDR1 is SSHAT and CDR2 is FNYEAQ (reference sequence). The V end was cut by 4 bases, the J end by 2 bases, with 14 bases between. The CDR3 is 15 amino acids.

The chain recombines TRBV7-2 with TRBJ1-2; TRBD1 aligns across 7 bases. The germline V gene encodes CDR1 SGHTA and CDR2 FQGNSA. The CDR3 is 16 residues long. V shed 1 base, J shed 3 bases, and the junction held 8 bases outside the gene matches. In DNA, the CDR3 is TGTGCCAGCAGCTTAGTGCGGGCAGGGGGTGACTATGGCTACACCTTC. Residues: CASSLVRAGGDYGYTF.